These T cell receptor beta chains were read from a single sample in a study. MiXCR, run by TCRdb on the 5' RACE reads, gives a single entry per CDR3 protein. The sample yields approximately 58,000 distinct CDR3 sequences, around 24% seen once. What was sequenced was tumor-infiltrating Tregs sorted from the breast tumor. All receptors come from a female donor with breast cancer. The CDR3 runs from the conserved cysteine through the conserved F or W. A D gene is named only where the DNA matches it firmly. Clone sizes are given selectively: once, few, many, or a class where the clone is expanded.

>TRBV7-9|TRBJ2-7|NA|TRBD2
CTSSVGTNSYEQYF
TGTACCAGCAGCGTCGGGACTAACTCCTACGAGCAGTACTTC
>TRBV5-1|TRBJ2-6|few|TRBD1
CASSQIDRAGANVLTF
TGCGCCAGCAGCCAAATCGACAGGGCTGGGGCCAACGTCCTGACTTTC
>TRBV2|TRBJ1-2|NA|TRBD1
CASSEAPRQGDGYTF
TGTGCCAGCAGTGAAGCCCCGAGACAGGGGGATGGCTACACCTTC
>TRBV7-8|TRBJ1-4|few|NA
CASSQMARLGEKLFF
TGTGCCAGCAGCCAAATGGCTCGACTTGGGGAAAAACTGTTTTTT
>TRBV7-2|TRBJ1-5|few|NA
CASSSGGPRQPQHF
TGTGCCAGCAGCTCGGGGGGCCCGCGTCAGCCCCAGCATTTT
>TRBV12-3/TRBV12-4|TRBJ1-5|few|NA
CASSLNPSNQPQHF
TGTGCCAGCAGTTTAAACCCTAGCAATCAGCCCCAGCATTTT
>TRBV9|TRBJ1-2|once|NA
CASSPGQRTNYSYTF
TGTGCTAGCAGCCCAGGACAGCGAACGAACTATAGCTACACCTTC
>TRBV5-6|TRBJ2-7|NA|TRBD2
CASSEPGLHYEQYF
TGTGCCAGCAGCGAGCCGGGACTACACTACGAGCAGTACTTC
>TRBV7-9|TRBJ2-6|NA|NA
CASSRRDPGANVLTF
TGTGCCAGCAGCCGCAGGGATCCTGGGGCCAACGTCCTGACTTTC
>TRBV9|TRBJ1-3|NA|NA
CASNVATSGNTIYF
TGTGCCAGCAACGTAGCTACCAGCGGAAACACCATATATTTT
>TRBV4-1|TRBJ1-6|few|NA
CASSQGDRSSYNSPLHF
TGCGCCAGCAGCCAAGGGGACCGGAGCTCCTATAATTCACCCCTCCACTTT
>TRBV5-1|TRBJ2-3|many|TRBD2
CASSLGLAGPDTQYF
TGCGCCAGCAGCTTGGGGCTAGCGGGCCCAGATACGCAGTATTTT
>TRBV7-2|TRBJ1-1|NA|TRBD1
CTSSLDRVETEAFF
TGTACCAGCAGCTTGGACAGGGTAGAGACTGAAGCTTTCTTT
>TRBV12-3/TRBV12-4|TRBJ2-1|NA|NA
CASSFTGRYNEQFF
TGTGCCAGCAGTTTTACAGGGCGATACAATGAGCAGTTCTTC
>TRBV5-1|TRBJ1-3|NA|NA
CASSLQSEGNTIYF
TGCGCCAGCAGCCTTCAGTCGGAGGGAAACACCATATATTTT
>TRBV4-3|TRBJ2-1|many|NA
CASIHSSGDRSSYNEQFF
TGCGCCAGCATCCATTCTAGTGGCGATAGAAGCTCCTACAATGAGCAGTTCTTC
>TRBV11-2|TRBJ2-5|many|NA
CASSLRDRRTQYF
TGTGCCAGCAGCTTACGCGACCGGCGGACCCAGTACTTC
>TRBV4-1|TRBJ1-3|NA|NA
CASSQANLVGGGNTIYF
TGCGCCAGCAGCCAAGCCAACCTGGTAGGGGGAGGAAACACCATATATTTT
>TRBV20-1|TRBJ2-3|few|TRBD2
CSAGTSGRVSTDTQYF
TGCAGTGCTGGGACTAGCGGGAGGGTGAGCACAGATACGCAGTATTTT
>TRBV7-2|TRBJ2-1|many|NA
CASSLAGVFNEQFF
TGTGCCAGCAGCTTAGCGGGAGTCTTCAATGAGCAGTTCTTC
>TRBV4-2|TRBJ2-7|many|TRBD2
CASSQEPGLAGDEQYF
TGTGCCAGCAGCCAAGAGCCCGGACTAGCGGGCGACGAGCAGTACTTC
>TRBV11-2|TRBJ1-4|few|NA
CASSFYGINEKLFF
TGTGCCAGCAGCTTTTACGGGATTAATGAAAAACTGTTTTTT
>TRBV12-3/TRBV12-4|TRBJ1-2|NA|NA
CASSPPGRLNYGYTF
TGTGCCAGCAGCCCCCCGGGACGGCTGAACTATGGCTACACCTTC
>TRBV5-4|TRBJ2-5|few|NA
CASSLANEGPGETQYF
TGTGCCAGCAGCTTGGCCAATGAGGGGCCAGGAGAGACCCAGTACTTC
>TRBV28|TRBJ1-2|NA|NA
CASSLLTGDYGYTF
TGTGCCAGCAGTTTATTGACAGGCGACTATGGCTACACCTTC
>TRBV6-1|TRBJ2-1|many|NA
CASTVGAYNEQFF
TGTGCCAGCACTGTGGGGGCCTACAATGAGCAGTTCTTC
>TRBV4-2|TRBJ1-5|many|NA
CASSSGPQGNQPQHF
TGTGCCAGCAGCTCCGGCCCCCAAGGGAATCAGCCCCAGCATTTT
>TRBV12-3/TRBV12-4|TRBJ1-1|many|TRBD1
CASSSPPGGAEAFF
TGTGCCAGCAGTTCACCCCCAGGGGGGGCTGAAGCTTTCTTT
>TRBV5-1|TRBJ2-7|once|TRBD1
CTSSQYRGTYEQYF
TGCACCAGCAGCCAGTACAGGGGGACCTACGAGCAGTACTTC
>TRBV28|TRBJ2-5|NA|TRBD1
CASSTYGGQGAGETQYF
TGTGCCAGCAGTACATATGGGGGACAGGGGGCGGGAGAGACCCAGTACTTC
>TRBV5-1|TRBJ2-1|NA|NA
CASSLEGSLWDEQFF
TGCGCCAGCAGCTTGGAGGGGTCCCTTTGGGATGAGCAGTTCTTC
>TRBV6-5|TRBJ1-3|few|NA
CASSQRGGNTIYF
TGTGCCAGCAGTCAAAGAGGTGGAAACACCATATATTTT
>TRBV6-5|TRBJ1-6|NA|NA
CAGSYSTGYNSPLHF
TGTGCCGGCAGTTACTCAACAGGGTATAATTCACCCCTCCACTTT
>TRBV6-2/TRBV6-3|TRBJ2-1|NA|TRBD1
CASSQPGQGANEQFF
TGTGCCAGCAGCCAACCGGGACAGGGGGCTAATGAGCAGTTCTTC
>TRBV25-1|TRBJ1-1|NA|TRBD1
CASSVTGAGAFF
TGTGCCAGCAGTGTTACAGGGGCAGGGGCTTTCTTT
>TRBV4-2|TRBJ2-1|NA|NA
CASSQDTSTNRYNEQFF
TGTGCCAGCAGCCAAGATACCTCAACTAACCGGTACAATGAGCAGTTCTTC
>TRBV7-2|TRBJ2-1|NA|TRBD2
CASSLFDSGVSTDTQFF
TGTGCCAGCAGCTTATTCGATAGCGGGGTCAGCACAGATACGCAGTTCTTC
>TRBV7-9|TRBJ2-1|NA|NA
CASSPRPGTGEHNGQFF
TGTGCCAGCAGCCCAAGACCCGGGACGGGGGAACACAATGGGCAGTTCTTC
>TRBV18|TRBJ1-1|few|NA
CASSISGDTEAFF
TGTGCCAGCTCAATCTCAGGGGACACTGAAGCTTTCTTT
>TRBV28|TRBJ1-2|NA|NA
CATTALQGFGYTF
TGTGCCACCACGGCGCTACAGGGATTCGGCTACACCTTC
>TRBV5-5|TRBJ2-3|NA|NA
CASSLASLAPTDTQYF
TGTGCCAGCAGCTTGGCATCCCTTGCCCCCACAGATACGCAGTATTTT
>TRBV7-3|TRBJ2-1|few|NA
CASSLGPGNNEQFF
TGTGCCAGCAGCTTAGGGCCAGGGAACAATGAGCAGTTCTTC
>TRBV9|TRBJ1-1|few|NA
CASSADARNTEAFF
TGTGCCAGCAGCGCCGACGCGAGGAACACTGAAGCTTTCTTT
>TRBV5-1|TRBJ2-2|NA|NA
CATRDFANTGEPFF
TGCGCCACCCGGGACTTCGCGAACACCGGGGAGCCGTTTTTT
>TRBV2|TRBJ2-1|NA|TRBD1
CASSRQGLSTYNEQFF
TGTGCCAGCAGCAGACAGGGATTGTCGACCTACAATGAGCAGTTCTTC
>TRBV18|TRBJ2-7|NA|NA
CASSPNSAGSEQYF
TGTGCCAGCTCCCCTAACAGTGCTGGAAGCGAGCAGTACTTC